The clone carrying this TCR beta chain was detected ten times or more. Its antigen remains unknown. This specimen comes from a study of Graves' ophthalmopathy and Graves' hyperthyroidism. Study-wide background: Specimen type is peripheral blood, obtained at initial diagnosis before any treatment. Broader study findings: Blood contained most expanded thyroid clonotypes exceeding 0.001 frequency.

The CDR3 sequence is 13 residues long. CDR1 MNHEY and CDR2 SVGAGI come from the germline V gene. Trimming cost V 4 bases and J 4 bases, with 8 bases left between them. Transcripts of RNA were the source for amplifying TCR beta CDR3 regions. RT-PCR was first run with HTBI primers, then multiplex PCR in a second round. TCRdb passed the multiplex PCR reads through MiXCR, listing each CDR3 protein once. Counted here are roughly 500,000 distinct CDR3 sequences, 13% to 15% occurring once; the ten biggest clones make up over 7.5%. The sample comprised blood. The TCR originated in a woman aged 25 to 45 with Graves' ophthalmopathy. The genes are TRBV6-5 and TRBJ1-5; D is uncertain. The DNA for the CDR3 is TGTGCCAGCAGTTCAAGGGAAAATCAGCCCCAGCATTTT. This gives the protein CASSSRENQPQHF.